The T cell receptor (beta chain) under discussion was sequenced for a study of CD8 T cells in Susac syndrome. This clonotype occurred a few times. Random hexamers were used to reverse transcribe roughly 0.45 to 1 ug of RNA. Each CDR3 protein gets one entry after TCRdb re-called the immunoSEQ multiplex PCR reads with MiXCR. This table holds hundreds of thousands of distinct CDR3 sequences, approximately 81% found once. Germline values: CDR1 DFQATT, CDR2 SNEGSKA (reference sequence). Trimming removed 3 bases from V and 6 bases from J, with 6 bases in between. The CDR3 is made up of 10 amino acids. This chain links TRBV20-1 with TRBJ2-7, with no clear D. The sample taken for sequencing was CD8+ T cells from PBMCs. The TCR originated in a human donor with multiple sclerosis. CDR3 residues: CSASHGEQYF. The DNA for the CDR3 is TGCAGTGCTAGTCACGGCGAGCAGTACTTC.